This T cell receptor (beta chain) derives from a study of blood T cell repertoires in COVID-19. Study-level background: PBMCs, B-cell-depleted T cells, or T cells provided the cDNA or gDNA that made up the material.

The CDR3 sequence is 11 residues long. J lost 9 bases, V lost 7 bases, and 5 bases had no gene match. Germline V gene sequence: CDR1 SQVTM, CDR2 ANQGSEA. Authors' analysis steps: Counts of nucleated cells, estimated from reference gene primer amplification, were obtained. Only in-frame clones appear in the TCRdb table, and some are missing; sequencing was by immunoSEQ multiplex PCR. V and J calls and clone size are given by that table; D and trimming were obtained from the DNA. The table has just over 650,000 clones, 90% seen once. The origin of this receptor is a woman between 18 and 30 years old with acute or convalescent COVID-19. The gene calls are TRBV29-1 and TRBJ1-2, with 10 bases lining up with TRBD1. Sequences were obtained from peripheral blood. CDR3 residues: CSGGTGASYTF. The DNA for the CDR3 is TGCAGCGGGGGGACAGGGGCTAGCTACACCTTC.